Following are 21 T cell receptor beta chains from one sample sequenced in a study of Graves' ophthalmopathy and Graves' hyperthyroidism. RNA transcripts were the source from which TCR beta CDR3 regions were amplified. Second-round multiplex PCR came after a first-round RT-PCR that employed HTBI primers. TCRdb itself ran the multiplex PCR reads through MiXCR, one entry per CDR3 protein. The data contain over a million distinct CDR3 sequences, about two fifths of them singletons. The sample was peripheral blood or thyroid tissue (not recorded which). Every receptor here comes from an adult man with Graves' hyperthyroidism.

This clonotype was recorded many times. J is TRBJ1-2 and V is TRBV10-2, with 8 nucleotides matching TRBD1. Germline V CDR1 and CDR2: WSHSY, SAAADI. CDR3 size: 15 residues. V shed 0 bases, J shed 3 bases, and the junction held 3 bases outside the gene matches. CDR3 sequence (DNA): TGCGCCAGCAGTGAGTCGACAGGGGTTTACTATGGCTACACCTTC. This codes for CASSESTGVYYGYTF.

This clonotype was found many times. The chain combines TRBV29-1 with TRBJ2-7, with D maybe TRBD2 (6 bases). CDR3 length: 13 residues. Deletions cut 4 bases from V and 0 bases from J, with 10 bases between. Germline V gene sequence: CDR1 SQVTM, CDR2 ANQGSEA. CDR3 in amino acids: CSVVGGLSYEQYF. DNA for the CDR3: TGCAGCGTTGTCGGAGGGCTCTCCTACGAGCAGTACTTC.

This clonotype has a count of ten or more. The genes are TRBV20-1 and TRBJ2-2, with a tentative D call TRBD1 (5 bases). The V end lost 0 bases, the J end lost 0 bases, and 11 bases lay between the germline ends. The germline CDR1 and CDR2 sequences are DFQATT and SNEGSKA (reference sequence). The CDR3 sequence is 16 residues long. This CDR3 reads CSARDWTPANTGELFF. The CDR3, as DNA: TGCAGTGCTAGAGATTGGACACCTGCGAACACCGGGGAGCTGTTTTTT.

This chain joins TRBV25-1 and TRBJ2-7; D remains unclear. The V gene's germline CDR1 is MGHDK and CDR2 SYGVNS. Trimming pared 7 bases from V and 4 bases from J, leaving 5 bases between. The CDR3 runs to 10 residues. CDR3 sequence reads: CASMGYEQYF. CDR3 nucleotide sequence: TGTGCCAGCATGGGGTACGAGCAGTACTTC.

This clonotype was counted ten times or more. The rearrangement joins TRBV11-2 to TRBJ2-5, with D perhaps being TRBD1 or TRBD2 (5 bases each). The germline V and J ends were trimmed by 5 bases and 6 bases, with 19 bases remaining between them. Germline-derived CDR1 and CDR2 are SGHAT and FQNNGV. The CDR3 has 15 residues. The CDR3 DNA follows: TGTGCCAGCAGCCCCGAGGGGACGGAAGAACAGACCCAGTACTTC. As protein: CASSPEGTEEQTQYF.

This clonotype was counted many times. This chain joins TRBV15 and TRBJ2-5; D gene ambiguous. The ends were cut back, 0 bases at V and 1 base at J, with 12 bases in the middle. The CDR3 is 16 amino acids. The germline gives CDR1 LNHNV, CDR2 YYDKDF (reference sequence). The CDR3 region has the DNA TGTGCCACCAGCAGAGATCGCCCCCCAGTCCAAGAGACCCAGTACTTC. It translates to CATSRDRPPVQETQYF. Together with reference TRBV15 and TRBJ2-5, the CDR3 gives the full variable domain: DAMVIQNPRYQVTQFGKPVTLSCSQTLNHNVMYWYQQKSSQAPKLLFHYYDKDFNNEADTPDNFQSRRPNTSFCFLDIRSPGLGDTAMYLCATSRDRPPVQETQYFGPGTRLLVL.

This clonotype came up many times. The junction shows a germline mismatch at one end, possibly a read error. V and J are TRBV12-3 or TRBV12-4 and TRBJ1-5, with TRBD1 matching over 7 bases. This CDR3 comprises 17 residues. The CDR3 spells CASSLGLGTVRGQPQHF. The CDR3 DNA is TGTGCCAGCAGCTTAGGGCTTGGGACAGTACGCGGTCAGCCCCAGCATTTT.

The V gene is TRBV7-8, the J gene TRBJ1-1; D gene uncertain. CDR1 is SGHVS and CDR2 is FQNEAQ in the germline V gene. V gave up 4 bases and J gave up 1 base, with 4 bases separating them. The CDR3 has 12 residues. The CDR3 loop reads CASSCRNTEAFF. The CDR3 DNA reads TGTGCCAGCAGCTGCAGGAACACTGAAGCTTTCTTT.

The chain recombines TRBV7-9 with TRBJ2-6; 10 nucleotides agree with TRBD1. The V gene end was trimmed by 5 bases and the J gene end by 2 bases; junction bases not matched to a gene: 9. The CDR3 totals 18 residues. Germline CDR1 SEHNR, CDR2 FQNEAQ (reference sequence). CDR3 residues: CASSPAGQGLPGANVLTF. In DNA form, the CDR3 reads TGTGCCAGCAGCCCCGCGGGACAGGGGCTCCCTGGGGCCAACGTCCTGACTTTC.

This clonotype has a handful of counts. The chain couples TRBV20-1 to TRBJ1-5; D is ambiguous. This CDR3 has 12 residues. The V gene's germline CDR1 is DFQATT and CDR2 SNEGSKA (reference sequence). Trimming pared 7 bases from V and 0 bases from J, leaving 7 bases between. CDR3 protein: CSVQDSNQPQHF. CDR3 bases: TGCAGTGTGCAAGATAGCAATCAGCCCCAGCATTTT.

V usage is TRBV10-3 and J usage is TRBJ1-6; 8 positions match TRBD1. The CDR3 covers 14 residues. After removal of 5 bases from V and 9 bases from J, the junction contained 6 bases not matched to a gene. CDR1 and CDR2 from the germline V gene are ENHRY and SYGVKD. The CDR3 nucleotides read TGTGCCATCAGTAACGGGACAGGCCTTTCACCCCTCCACTTT. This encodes CAISNGTGLSPLHF.

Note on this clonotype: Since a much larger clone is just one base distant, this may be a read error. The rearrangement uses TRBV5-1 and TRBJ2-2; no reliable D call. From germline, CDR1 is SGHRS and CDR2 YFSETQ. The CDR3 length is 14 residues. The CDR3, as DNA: TGCGTCAGCAGAGCACTCGAAGGCACCGGGGAGCTGTTTTTT. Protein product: CVSRALEGTGELFF.

The CDR3 region is CASNPLGQGAGNYGYTF. The CDR3 DNA reads as TGTGCCAGCAACCCCCTGGGACAGGGGGCGGGTAACTATGGCTACACCTTC. The chain links TRBV11-2 to TRBJ1-2, with 12 positions matching TRBD1. There are 17 residues in the CDR3. The germline gives CDR1 SGHAT, CDR2 FQNNGV. Trimming cost V 7 bases and J 1 base; bases outside gene matches: 10.

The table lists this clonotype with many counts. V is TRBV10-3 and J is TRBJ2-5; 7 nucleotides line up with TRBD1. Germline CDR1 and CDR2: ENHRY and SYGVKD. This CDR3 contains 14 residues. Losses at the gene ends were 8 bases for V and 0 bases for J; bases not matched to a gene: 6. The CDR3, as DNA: TGTGCCATCCGCCAGGGGGTAAACCAAGAGACCCAGTACTTC. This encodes CAIRQGVNQETQYF.

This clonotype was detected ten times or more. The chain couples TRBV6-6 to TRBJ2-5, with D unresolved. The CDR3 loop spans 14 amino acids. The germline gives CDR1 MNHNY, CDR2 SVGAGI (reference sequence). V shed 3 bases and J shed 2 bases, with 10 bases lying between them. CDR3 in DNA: TGTGCCAGCAGTTATTTTCTGGCACAAGAGACCCAGTACTTC. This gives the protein CASSYFLAQETQYF.

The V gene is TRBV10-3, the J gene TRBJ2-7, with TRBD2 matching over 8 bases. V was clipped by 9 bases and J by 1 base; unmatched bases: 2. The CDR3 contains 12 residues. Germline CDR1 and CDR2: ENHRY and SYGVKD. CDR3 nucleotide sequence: TGTGCCATAGCGGGGGCGTCCTACGAGCAGTACTTC. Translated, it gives CAIAGASYEQYF.

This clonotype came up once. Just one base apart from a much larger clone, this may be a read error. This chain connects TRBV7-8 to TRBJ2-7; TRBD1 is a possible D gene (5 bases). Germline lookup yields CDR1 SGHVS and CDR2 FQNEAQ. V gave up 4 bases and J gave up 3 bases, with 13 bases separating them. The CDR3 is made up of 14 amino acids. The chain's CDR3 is CASSSLRQNYEQYF. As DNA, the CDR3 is TGTGCCAGCAGCTCCCTCAGACAGAACTACGAGCAGTACTTC.

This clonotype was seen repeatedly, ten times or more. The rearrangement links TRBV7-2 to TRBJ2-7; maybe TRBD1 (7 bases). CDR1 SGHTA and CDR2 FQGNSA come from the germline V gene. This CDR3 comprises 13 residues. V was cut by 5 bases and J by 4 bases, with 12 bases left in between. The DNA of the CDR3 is TGTGCCAGCAGCCAGACAGGGAGGTACGAGCAGTACTTC. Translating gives CASSQTGRYEQYF.

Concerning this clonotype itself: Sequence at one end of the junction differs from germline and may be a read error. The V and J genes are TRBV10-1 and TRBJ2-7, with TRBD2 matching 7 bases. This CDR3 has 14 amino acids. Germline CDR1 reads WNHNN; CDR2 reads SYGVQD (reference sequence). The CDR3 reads CARKYGRERYEQYF. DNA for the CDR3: TGTGCTAGGAAATATGGGCGGGAGCGGTACGAGCAGTACTTC.

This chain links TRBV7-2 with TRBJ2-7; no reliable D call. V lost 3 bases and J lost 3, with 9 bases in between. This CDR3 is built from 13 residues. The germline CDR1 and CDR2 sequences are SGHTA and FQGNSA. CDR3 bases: TGTGCCAGCAGCTTTGATCCAGACTACGAGCAGTACTTC. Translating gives CASSFDPDYEQYF.

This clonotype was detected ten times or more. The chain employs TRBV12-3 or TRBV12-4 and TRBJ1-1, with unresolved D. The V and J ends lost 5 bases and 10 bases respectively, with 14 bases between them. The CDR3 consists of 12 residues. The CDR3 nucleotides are TGTGCCAGCAGTAACTCCCGGAGGACAGCTTTCTTT. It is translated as CASSNSRRTAFF.